These T cell receptor beta chains were read from a single sample in a study of T-cell memory formation after mild COVID-19. Using its own MiXCR run on the 5' RACE reads, TCRdb lists one record per CDR3 protein. This sample has 280,000 or so distinct CDR3 sequences, with around 8% found just once. Sequenced material: PBMCs or a T cell subset sorted from them (not recorded which). These receptors were collected from a man aged 18 to 30 who had mild COVID-19 (a few samples of this study predate the infection). Cell type and time point are not known. Each CDR3 is given with its conserved first and last residue. Fields, in order: V gene, J gene, D gene, clone size, CDR3 DNA, CDR3 protein. The D gene is left open where the match is weak. Clone size is stated in some rows and not others, as once, few, many or a class when expanded.

v_gene: TRBV5-1
j_gene: TRBJ2-5
d_gene: TRBD1
abundance: -
CDR3nt: TGCGCCAGCAGCTTGTACAGGGGGCCAGAGACCCAGTACTTC
CDR3aa: CASSLYRGPETQYF

v_gene: TRBV6-2/TRBV6-3
j_gene: TRBJ2-5
d_gene: TRBD1
abundance: -
CDR3nt: TGTGCCAGCAGTTACTCCGGGACAGGGAAAGAGACCCAGTACTTC
CDR3aa: CASSYSGTGKETQYF

v_gene: TRBV5-1
j_gene: TRBJ1-1
d_gene: -
abundance: -
CDR3nt: TGCGCCAGCAGCTTGAGACAAGCGAACACTGAAGCTTTCTTT
CDR3aa: CASSLRQANTEAFF

v_gene: TRBV10-3
j_gene: TRBJ2-2
d_gene: TRBD1
abundance: many
CDR3nt: TGTGCCATCAGTGTCCAGGGACAGGGGACCGGGGAGCTGTTTTTT
CDR3aa: CAISVQGQGTGELFF

v_gene: TRBV29-1
j_gene: TRBJ2-5
d_gene: -
abundance: few
CDR3nt: TGCAGCGTTGACCGGGCAATTCAAGAGACCCAGTACTTC
CDR3aa: CSVDRAIQETQYF

v_gene: TRBV11-2
j_gene: TRBJ2-5
d_gene: -
abundance: -
CDR3nt: TGTGCCAGCAGCTCCGGACCTAACGGGGAGACCCAGTACTTC
CDR3aa: CASSSGPNGETQYF

v_gene: TRBV2
j_gene: TRBJ2-1
d_gene: -
abundance: few
CDR3nt: TGTGCCAGCAGCGACCTAGCCTATGAGCAGTTCTTC
CDR3aa: CASSDLAYEQFF

v_gene: TRBV10-2
j_gene: TRBJ2-5
d_gene: -
abundance: few
CDR3nt: TGCGCCAGCAGTGAAGCAGGGAGGCAAGAGACCCAGTACTTC
CDR3aa: CASSEAGRQETQYF

v_gene: TRBV7-2
j_gene: TRBJ1-1
d_gene: TRBD1
abundance: -
CDR3nt: TGTGCCAGCAGCCCAGACAGGGGGAACACTGAAGCTTTCTTT
CDR3aa: CASSPDRGNTEAFF

v_gene: TRBV4-2
j_gene: TRBJ2-5
d_gene: TRBD2
abundance: few
CDR3nt: TGTGCCAGCAGCCAAAACCCCAGCGGGAACAGGGAGACCCAGTACTTC
CDR3aa: CASSQNPSGNRETQYF

v_gene: TRBV15
j_gene: TRBJ2-3
d_gene: -
abundance: -
CDR3nt: TGTGCCACCAGCAGGAGGAGAGGAGATACGCAGTATTTT
CDR3aa: CATSRRRGDTQYF

v_gene: TRBV15
j_gene: TRBJ2-3
d_gene: -
abundance: -
CDR3nt: TGTGCCACCACCGTAGCCTCGGGGTTCGGCACAGATACGCAGTATTTT
CDR3aa: CATTVASGFGTDTQYF

v_gene: TRBV7-9
j_gene: TRBJ1-6
d_gene: TRBD1
abundance: -
CDR3nt: TGTGCCAGCAGCTTAGAGGAGGGGACAGGGTATATCAGCGGATCACCCCTCCACTTT
CDR3aa: CASSLEEGTGYISGSPLHF

v_gene: TRBV12-3/TRBV12-4
j_gene: TRBJ1-6
d_gene: TRBD1
abundance: few
CDR3nt: TGTGCCAGCAGTTTCCGACAGGGGAGGAATTCACCCCTCCACTTT
CDR3aa: CASSFRQGRNSPLHF

v_gene: TRBV2
j_gene: TRBJ2-5
d_gene: -
abundance: few
CDR3nt: TGTGCCAGCAGTAGAGGTCGGGAGACCCAGTACTTC
CDR3aa: CASSRGRETQYF

v_gene: TRBV25-1
j_gene: TRBJ1-2
d_gene: TRBD1
abundance: -
CDR3nt: TGTGCCAGCAGTGCGACAGGGATGTATGGTGGCTACACCTTC
CDR3aa: CASSATGMYGGYTF

v_gene: TRBV18
j_gene: TRBJ2-7
d_gene: -
abundance: many
CDR3nt: TGTGCCAGCTCACCACAGATAAATTCCTACGAGCAGTACTTC
CDR3aa: CASSPQINSYEQYF